One sample yielded the 8 T cell receptor beta chains listed below, sequenced in a study of blood T cell repertoires in COVID-19. Generated by immunoSEQ multiplex PCR, the TCRdb table keeps only in-frame clones and is missing some. The table lists 55,000 to 80,000 clones, about 81% of them singletons. The sample consisted of peripheral blood. The receptors come from a human donor in a cohort sampled during active COVID-19.

The chain carries TRBV6-5 and TRBJ2-7, with a tentative D call TRBD2 (7 bases). CDR1 and CDR2 from the germline V gene are MNHEY and SVGAGI. V was clipped by 2 bases and J by 2 bases, with 13 bases between them. The CDR3 loop spans 15 amino acids. The CDR3 coding sequence is TGTGCCAGCAGTTACCGGGGGGCAGGAACCTACGAGCAGTACTTC. Protein: CASSYRGAGTYEQYF.

The chain carries TRBV15 and TRBJ1-5; perhaps TRBD1 as D (5 bases). The CDR3 runs to 15 residues. V was clipped by 5 bases and J by 4 bases, with 15 bases between them. Germline values: CDR1 LNHNV, CDR2 YYDKDF (reference sequence). CDR3 region: CATSPTGGGNQPQHF. Written as DNA, the CDR3 is TGTGCCACCAGCCCAACCGGGGGGGGGAATCAGCCCCAGCATTTT. Together with reference TRBV15 and TRBJ1-5, the CDR3 gives the full variable domain: DAMVIQNPRYQVTQFGKPVTLSCSQTLNHNVMYWYQQKSSQAPKLLFHYYDKDFNNEADTPDNFQSRRPNTSFCFLDIRSPGLGDTAMYLCATSPTGGGNQPQHFGDGTRLSIL.

The gene calls are TRBV7-9 and TRBJ2-5; 9 bases are shared with TRBD1. With V trimmed by 4 bases and J by 5 bases, 14 bases remained unmatched. Per germline, CDR1 SEHNR and CDR2 FQNEAQ (reference sequence). CDR3 size: 17 residues. DNA for the CDR3: TGTGCCAGCAGCTCCCTTTGGGGGACAGGGTTGGCGGAGACCCAGTACTTC. It yields the protein CASSSLWGTGLAETQYF.

V is TRBV28 and J is TRBJ2-7, with 9 bases matching TRBD1. V lost 1 base, J lost 3 bases, and 1 base stayed unmatched. The length of the CDR3 is 14 residues. From germline, CDR1 is MDHEN and CDR2 SYDVKM. CDR3 residues: CASSLLGQGYEQYF. CDR3 coding DNA: TGTGCCAGCAGTTTATTGGGACAGGGCTACGAGCAGTACTTC.

DNA of the CDR3: TGTGCCACCTCAAGATCTAGGTCAGATACGCAGTATTTT. It yields the protein CATSRSRSDTQYF. The chain employs TRBV5-6 and TRBJ2-3; D ambiguous. Deletions cut 9 bases from V and 4 bases from J, with 15 bases between. The CDR3 runs to 13 residues. Germline V gene data show CDR1 as SGHDT and CDR2 as YYEEEE.

J is TRBJ1-2 and V is TRBV7-9; D perhaps matches TRBD1 (5 bases). Looked up from germline, CDR1 is SEHNR and CDR2 is FQNEAQ (reference sequence). The CDR3 runs to 14 residues. V lost 5 bases to trimming and J lost 6 bases, with 16 bases between them. The CDR3, as DNA: TGTGCCAGCAGCCCGACTGCGGGGGTAGATGGCTACACCTTC. Its translation: CASSPTAGVDGYTF.

The chain links TRBV28 to TRBJ1-5; maybe TRBD1 (5 bases). The V gene lost 2 bases and the J gene lost 3 bases, with 8 bases spanning the gap. This CDR3 contains 14 residues. CDR1 and CDR2 (germline): MDHEN, SYDVKM. CDR3 sequence reads: CASSLEGLNQPQHF. The CDR3 region has the DNA TGTGCCAGCAGTTTAGAGGGACTCAATCAGCCCCAGCATTTT.

The chain couples TRBV10-2 to TRBJ2-7, with 9 bases fitting TRBD2. Trimming removed 0 bases from V and 0 bases from J; junction bases left unmatched: 12. Germline V gives CDR1 WSHSY, CDR2 SAAADI. The CDR3 runs to 19 residues. This CDR3 is CASSESYVGLALTSYEQYF. DNA for the CDR3: TGCGCCAGCAGTGAGTCTTACGTTGGACTAGCGCTGACCTCCTACGAGCAGTACTTC.